Given below is one T cell receptor beta chain in context. This entry is derived from a study of early stage breast cancer tumors. V lost 2 bases and J 8 bases, leaving 16 bases between the germline ends. Germline CDR1 and CDR2: LGHNA and YNFKEQ. The CDR3 loop spans 15 amino acids. Assay used: immunoSEQ multiplex PCR; TCRdb lists only in-frame clones, some missing. The sample consists of some 11,000 clones, approximately 72% of them appearing once. The clonotype comes from a person in their 40s with breast cancer. V and J are TRBV4-2 and TRBJ1-3, with D possibly matching TRBD1 (5 bases). Sequenced input: breast tumor tissue. The CDR3 DNA reads as TGTGCCAGCAGCCAAAAAATTGTCGTCAGGGACACCATATATTTT. Translation gives CASSQKIVVRDTIYF.